The rows below give T cell receptor beta chains drawn from one sample of a study of blood T cell repertoires in COVID-19. Profiled with immunoSEQ multiplex PCR; TCRdb holds only in-frame clones, not every one. This table holds 90,000 to 150,000 clones, around three quarters found once. The sample comprised peripheral blood. Receptors originate from a woman of 80 years or more with acute or convalescent COVID-19. The CDR3 runs from the conserved cysteine through the conserved F or W. Fields, in order: J gene, V gene, D gene, clone size, CDR3 protein, CDR3 DNA. A D gene is named only where the DNA matches it firmly. The listing skips clone size in some rows; elsewhere it reads once, few, many or a size class.

J gene: TRBJ1-2; V gene: TRBV29-1; D gene: .; clone size: .; CDR3 protein: CSVVESSFQYGYTF; CDR3 DNA: TGCAGCGTTGTGGAGTCCTCGTTTCAGTATGGCTACACCTTC
J gene: TRBJ2-1; V gene: TRBV6-5; D gene: .; clone size: .; CDR3 protein: CASTLNSYNEQFF; CDR3 DNA: TGTGCCAGCACCTTAAACTCCTACAATGAGCAGTTCTTC
J gene: TRBJ1-6; V gene: TRBV12-3/TRBV12-4; D gene: .; clone size: .; CDR3 protein: CASSLIDSPLHF; CDR3 DNA: TGTGCCAGCAGTTTAATCGATTCACCCCTCCACTTT
J gene: TRBJ2-3; V gene: TRBV4-2; D gene: .; clone size: once; CDR3 protein: CASSRGGGVEGDTQYF; CDR3 DNA: TGTGCCAGCAGCCGAGGGGGGGGAGTGGAAGGAGATACGCAGTATTTT
J gene: TRBJ2-3; V gene: TRBV5-4; D gene: .; clone size: .; CDR3 protein: CASSLAGGGSTDTQYF; CDR3 DNA: TGTGCCAGCAGCTTGGCCGGAGGTGGCAGCACAGATACGCAGTATTTT
J gene: TRBJ1-2; V gene: TRBV27; D gene: TRBD1; clone size: .; CDR3 protein: CASRYQGEGGYTF; CDR3 DNA: TGTGCCAGCAGGTACCAGGGGGAAGGAGGCTACACCTTC
J gene: TRBJ2-5; V gene: TRBV28; D gene: .; clone size: large; CDR3 protein: CASSLEQPNQETQYF; CDR3 DNA: TGTGCCAGCAGTTTAGAACAGCCAAATCAAGAGACCCAGTACTTC
J gene: TRBJ1-1; V gene: TRBV4-1; D gene: .; clone size: .; CDR3 protein: CASSQEGGTEAFF; CDR3 DNA: TGCGCCAGCAGCCAAGAAGGGGGTACTGAAGCTTTCTTT
J gene: TRBJ2-7; V gene: TRBV15; D gene: .; clone size: once; CDR3 protein: CATSRGDSSYEQYF; CDR3 DNA: TGTGCCACCAGCAGAGGAGACAGCTCCTACGAGCAGTACTTC
J gene: TRBJ2-7; V gene: TRBV20-1; D gene: TRBD1; clone size: .; CDR3 protein: CSASPGTGDPYEQYF; CDR3 DNA: TGCAGTGCTAGTCCCGGGACAGGGGACCCCTACGAGCAGTACTTC
J gene: TRBJ2-1; V gene: TRBV3-1/TRBV3-2; D gene: TRBD1; clone size: .; CDR3 protein: CASSPGTGLINEQFF; CDR3 DNA: TGTGCCAGCAGCCCGGGGACAGGGTTGATCAATGAGCAGTTCTTC
J gene: TRBJ2-5; V gene: TRBV5-4; D gene: TRBD2; clone size: .; CDR3 protein: CASSRGGTSGQETQYF; CDR3 DNA: TGTGCCAGCAGCCGGGGCGGAACTAGCGGCCAAGAGACCCAGTACTTC
J gene: TRBJ2-3; V gene: TRBV7-3; D gene: .; clone size: .; CDR3 protein: CASSLASGDGPLDTQYF; CDR3 DNA: TGTGCCAGCAGCTTAGCCTCAGGGGACGGGCCCCTAGATACGCAGTATTTT
J gene: TRBJ1-2; V gene: TRBV5-6; D gene: .; clone size: .; CDR3 protein: CASSPGPEGDTF; CDR3 DNA: TGTGCCAGCAGCCCCGGCCCAGAAGGGGACACCTTC
J gene: TRBJ1-2; V gene: TRBV5-6; D gene: .; clone size: .; CDR3 protein: CASSLAQNYGYTF; CDR3 DNA: TGTGCCAGCAGCTTGGCACAGAACTATGGCTACACCTTC
J gene: TRBJ1-5; V gene: TRBV3-1/TRBV3-2; D gene: .; clone size: few; CDR3 protein: CASSQALQGPQPQHF; CDR3 DNA: TGTGCCAGCAGCCAAGCGCTGCAGGGGCCTCAGCCCCAGCATTTT
J gene: TRBJ1-5; V gene: TRBV21-1; D gene: .; clone size: few; CDR3 protein: CASSKDRDRVDGNQPQHF; CDR3 DNA: TGTGCCAGCAGCAAGGACCGGGACAGGGTAGACGGCAATCAGCCCCAGCATTTT